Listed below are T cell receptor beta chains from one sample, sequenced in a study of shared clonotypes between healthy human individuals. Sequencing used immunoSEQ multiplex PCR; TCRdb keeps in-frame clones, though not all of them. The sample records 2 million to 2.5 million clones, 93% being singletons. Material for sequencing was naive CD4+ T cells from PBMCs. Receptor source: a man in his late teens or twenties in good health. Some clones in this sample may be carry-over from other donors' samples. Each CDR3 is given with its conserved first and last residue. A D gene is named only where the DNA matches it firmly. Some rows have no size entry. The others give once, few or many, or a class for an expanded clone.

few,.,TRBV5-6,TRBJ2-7,CASNLGYERKQYF,TGTGCCAGCAACCTAGGATACGAACGAAAGCAGTACTTC
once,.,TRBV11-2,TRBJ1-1,CASSRTIGAFF,TGTGCCAGCAGCCGGACAATAGGAGCTTTCTTT
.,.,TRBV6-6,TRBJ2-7,CASSYPAIYEQYF,TGTGCCAGCAGTTACCCGGCTATCTACGAGCAGTACTTC
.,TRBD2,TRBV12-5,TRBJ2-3,CASGFGLAGTDTQYF,TGTGCTAGTGGTTTTGGACTAGCGGGCACAGATACGCAGTATTTT
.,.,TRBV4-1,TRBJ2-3,CASSQVGPQEDTQYF,TGCGCCAGCAGCCAAGTCGGCCCGCAGGAGGATACGCAGTATTTT
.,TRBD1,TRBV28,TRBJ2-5,CASSPDRGRETQYF,TGTGCCAGCAGTCCCGACAGGGGGCGGGAGACCCAGTACTTC
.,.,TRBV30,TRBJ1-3,CAWSPGVSGNTIYF,TGTGCCTGGAGTCCAGGCGTCTCTGGAAACACCATATATTTT
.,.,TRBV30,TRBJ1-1,CAWSLVNSGAFF,TGTGCCTGGAGCCTCGTTAATTCGGGAGCTTTCTTT
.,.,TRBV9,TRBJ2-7,CASSLIPRREFSEQYF,TGTGCCAGCAGCCTTATCCCCCGTCGGGAGTTTTCCGAGCAGTACTTC
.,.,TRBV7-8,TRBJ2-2,CASSTIAVNTGELFF,TGTGCCAGCAGCACTATCGCTGTTAACACCGGGGAGCTGTTTTTT
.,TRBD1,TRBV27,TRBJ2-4,CASSLSRQGRNIQYF,TGTGCCAGCAGTTTATCTAGACAGGGGAGAAACATTCAGTACTTC
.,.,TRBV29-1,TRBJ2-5,CSAQLTAETQYF,TGCAGCGCCCAGCTTACTGCTGAGACCCAGTACTTC
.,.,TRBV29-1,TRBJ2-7,CSVRGHYVYEQYF,TGCAGCGTCCGCGGACATTACGTCTACGAGCAGTACTTC
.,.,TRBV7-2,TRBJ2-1,CASSFDRDLSYNEQFF,TGTGCCAGCAGCTTCGACCGGGACCTCTCCTACAATGAGCAGTTCTTC
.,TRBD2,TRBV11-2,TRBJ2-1,CASSPGLASNEQFF,TGTGCCAGCAGCCCCGGACTAGCCTCCAATGAGCAGTTCTTC
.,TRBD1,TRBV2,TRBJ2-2,CASSESQGDTGELFF,TGTGCCAGCAGTGAAAGCCAGGGGGACACCGGGGAGCTGTTTTTT
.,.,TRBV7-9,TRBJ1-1,CASSRKDTEAFF,TGTGCCAGCAGCCGAAAGGACACTGAAGCTTTCTTT
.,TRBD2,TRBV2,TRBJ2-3,CASSVSRTSGTDTQYF,TGTGCCAGCAGCGTATCTCGTACTAGCGGCACAGATACGCAGTATTTT
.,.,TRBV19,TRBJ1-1,CASSMRQDRTEAFF,TGTGCCAGTAGTATGCGACAGGACCGGACTGAAGCTTTCTTT
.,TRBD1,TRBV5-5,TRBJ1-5,CASSYSGGAGPQHF,TGTGCCAGCAGCTACTCAGGGGGCGCCGGGCCCCAGCATTTT
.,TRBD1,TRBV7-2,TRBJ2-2,CASSLGTGNTGELFF,TGTGCCAGCAGCTTGGGGACAGGGAACACCGGGGAGCTGTTTTTT
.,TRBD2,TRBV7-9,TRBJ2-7,CASSWLGAGGPYEQYF,TGTGCCAGCAGCTGGCTTGGGGCGGGAGGGCCCTACGAGCAGTACTTC
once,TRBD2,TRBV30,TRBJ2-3,CAWSLAGASYTQYF,TGTGCCTGGAGCTTAGCGGGAGCTTCATATACGCAGTATTTT
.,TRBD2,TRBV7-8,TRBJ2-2,CASSFQRTSGSMGGNTGELFF,TGTGCCAGCAGCTTTCAAAGGACTAGCGGGAGTATGGGAGGAAACACCGGGGAGCTGTTTTTT
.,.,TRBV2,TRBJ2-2,CASRGVAANTGELFF,TGTGCCAGCAGGGGGGTAGCGGCGAACACCGGGGAGCTGTTTTTT
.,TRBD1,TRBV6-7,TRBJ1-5,CASSHRDRTLHSNQPQHF,TGTGCCAGCAGTCACCGGGACAGGACCCTCCATAGCAATCAGCCCCAGCATTTT
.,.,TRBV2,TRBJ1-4,CASSEFGVGSSEKLFF,TGTGCCAGCAGTGAATTCGGGGTGGGATCTTCGGAAAAACTGTTTTTT
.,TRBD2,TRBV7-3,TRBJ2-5,CASSLTSGRETQYF,TGTGCCAGCAGCCTGACTAGCGGGAGAGAGACCCAGTACTTC
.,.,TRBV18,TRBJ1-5,CASSPQTRGANQPQHF,TGTGCCAGCTCACCACAAACTAGGGGGGCAAATCAGCCCCAGCATTTT
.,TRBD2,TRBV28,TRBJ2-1,CASSLWTSGSDEQFF,TGTGCCAGCAGTTTATGGACTAGCGGGAGCGATGAGCAGTTCTTC
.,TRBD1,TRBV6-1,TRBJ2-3,CASSTRDSSDTQYF,TGTGCCAGCAGTACCCGGGACAGCTCTGATACGCAGTATTTT
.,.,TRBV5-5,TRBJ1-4,CASSLEHGDYNEKLFF,TGTGCCAGCAGCTTGGAACACGGGGACTATAATGAAAAACTGTTTTTT
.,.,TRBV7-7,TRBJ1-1,CASSVDLNTEAFF,TGTGCCAGCAGCGTAGACTTGAACACTGAAGCTTTCTTT
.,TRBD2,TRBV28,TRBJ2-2,CASKRELTGELFF,TGTGCCAGCAAGCGGGAGCTCACCGGGGAGCTGTTTTTT
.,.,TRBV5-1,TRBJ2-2,CASSSILVIGELFF,TGCGCCAGCAGCTCTATCTTAGTAATCGGGGAGCTGTTTTTT
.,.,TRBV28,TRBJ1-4,CATTGFVREKLFF,TGTGCCACCACAGGGTTTGTAAGGGAAAAACTGTTTTTT
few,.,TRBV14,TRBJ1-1,CASSQESSGRTEAFF,TGTGCCAGCAGCCAAGAGTCCTCGGGTCGCACTGAAGCTTTCTTT
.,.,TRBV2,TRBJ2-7,CASSEGRGAGEQYF,TGTGCCAGCAGTGAAGGCAGGGGCGCGGGCGAGCAGTACTTC
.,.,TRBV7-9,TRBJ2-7,CASSLGLGRTYEQYF,TGTGCCAGCAGCTTAGGGCTGGGTAGGACCTACGAGCAGTACTTC
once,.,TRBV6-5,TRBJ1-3,CASSYAPGSGNTIYF,TGTGCCAGCAGTTACGCCCCAGGGTCGGGAAACACCATATATTTT
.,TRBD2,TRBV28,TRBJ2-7,CASRSWLAGGYEQYF,TGTGCCAGCAGAAGCTGGCTAGCGGGCGGCTACGAGCAGTACTTC
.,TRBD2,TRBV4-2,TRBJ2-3,CASSARLAGTTDTQYF,TGTGCCAGCAGCGCCCGACTAGCGGGGACCACAGATACGCAGTATTTT
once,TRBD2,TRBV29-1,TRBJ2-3,CSVGGDTGLGPTDTQYF,TGCAGCGTTGGTGGTGATACCGGACTAGGCCCCACAGATACGCAGTATTTT
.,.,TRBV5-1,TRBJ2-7,CASSFDGGTYEQYF,TGCGCCAGCAGCTTCGACGGGGGTACCTACGAGCAGTACTTC
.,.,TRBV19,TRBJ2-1,CASSGAIGYNEQFF,TGTGCCAGTAGTGGTGCTATCGGCTACAATGAGCAGTTCTTC
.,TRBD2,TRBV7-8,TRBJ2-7,CASSFTRGVGSGSSYEQYF,TGTGCCAGCAGCTTCACTAGGGGGGTGGGTAGCGGGAGCTCCTACGAGCAGTACTTC
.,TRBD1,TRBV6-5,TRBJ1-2,CASSPPGQGYGYTF,TGTGCCAGCAGTCCTCCGGGACAGGGCTATGGCTACACCTTC
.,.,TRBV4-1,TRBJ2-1,CASSPPAGGYLTYSYNEQFF,TGCGCCAGCAGCCCACCCGCGGGTGGGTATCTGACCTACTCCTACAATGAGCAGTTCTTC
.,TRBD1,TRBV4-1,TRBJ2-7,CASSQVWAGGDEQYF,TGCGCCAGCAGCCAAGTGTGGGCAGGGGGTGACGAGCAGTACTTC
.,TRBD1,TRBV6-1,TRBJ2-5,CASSVDRGETQYF,TGTGCCAGCAGTGTAGACAGGGGCGAGACCCAGTACTTC
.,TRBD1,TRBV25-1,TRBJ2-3,CASSESTGAGDTQYF,TGTGCCAGCAGTGAATCCACAGGGGCAGGGGATACGCAGTATTTT
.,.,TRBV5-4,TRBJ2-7,CASSLRPGQAAYEQYF,TGTGCCAGCAGCTTGCGTCCGGGTCAGGCCGCCTACGAGCAGTACTTC
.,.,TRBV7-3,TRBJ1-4,CASSLIPRNEKLFF,TGTGCCAGCAGCTTAATTCCCCGTAATGAAAAACTGTTTTTT
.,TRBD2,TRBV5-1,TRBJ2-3,CASSLIFAGGPGTDTQYF,TGCGCCAGCAGCTTGATTTTCGCGGGAGGGCCTGGCACAGATACGCAGTATTTT